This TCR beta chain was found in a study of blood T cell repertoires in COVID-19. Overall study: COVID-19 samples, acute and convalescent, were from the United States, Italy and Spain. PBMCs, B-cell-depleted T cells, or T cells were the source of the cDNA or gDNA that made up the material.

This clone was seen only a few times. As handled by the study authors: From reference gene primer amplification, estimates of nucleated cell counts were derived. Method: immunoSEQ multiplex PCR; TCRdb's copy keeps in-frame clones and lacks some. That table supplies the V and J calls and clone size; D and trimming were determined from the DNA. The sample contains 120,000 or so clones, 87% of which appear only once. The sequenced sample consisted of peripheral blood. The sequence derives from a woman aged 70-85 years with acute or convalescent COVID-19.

The CDR3 spells CASRETGQGREAFF. The CDR3 nucleotides read TGTGCCAGCAGAGAAACCGGACAGGGCCGGGAAGCTTTCTTT. J is TRBJ1-1 and V is TRBV5-6, with TRBD1 matching 8 bases. The V gene end was trimmed by 5 bases and the J gene end by 8 bases; junction bases not matched to a gene: 11. The CDR3 consists of 14 residues. Germline V gene data show CDR1 as SGHDT and CDR2 as YYEEEE.